Below are 16 T cell receptor beta chains sequenced from a single sample in a study of T cells after yellow fever vaccination. A single record per CDR3 protein comes from TCRdb applying MiXCR to the 5' RACE reads. The sample records 250,000 or so distinct CDR3 sequences, roughly 3.5% being singletons. The sample was PBMCs, taken 15 days after the yellow fever booster vaccination. The receptors originated from a man aged 18 to 29 who received the YFV17D yellow fever vaccine.

This clonotype was detected ten times or more. The chain links TRBV27 to TRBJ1-4; unclear D gene. Per germline, CDR1 MNHEY and CDR2 SMNVEV (reference sequence). The CDR3 extends over 14 amino acids. The V and J ends lost 4 bases and 1 base respectively, with 7 bases between them. CDR3 protein: CASSWGGTNEKLFF. DNA of the CDR3: TGTGCCAGCAGTTGGGGAGGAACTAATGAAAAACTGTTTTTT. Full variable domain (remainder filled in from reference TRBV27 and TRBJ1-4): EAQVTQNPRYLITVTGKKLTVTCSQNMNHEYMSWYRQDPGLGLRQIYYSMNVEVTDKGDVPEGYKVSRKEKRNFPLILESPSPNQTSLYFCASSWGGTNEKLFFGSGTQLSVL.

This clonotype has a handful of counts. The V and J genes are TRBV6-6 and TRBJ1-5, with D hard to call. The CDR3 runs to 16 residues. Trimming left V 5 bases short and J 0 bases short, with 14 bases between. Germline-derived CDR1 and CDR2 are MNHNY and SVGAGI (reference sequence). The CDR3 nucleotides read TGTGCCAGCAGTCACAAACAAAGGGATAGCAATCAGCCCCAGCATTTT. This encodes CASSHKQRDSNQPQHF.

The rearrangement uses TRBV10-3 and TRBJ1-6, with no clear D. The CDR3 extends over 14 amino acids. Trimming removed 0 bases from V and 6 bases from J, with 6 bases in between. Germline loops: CDR1 ENHRY, CDR2 SYGVKD. The CDR3 nucleotides read TGTGCCATCAGTGAGTCGACCCCTAATTCACCCCTCCACTTT. Its translation: CAISESTPNSPLHF.

There are many counts of this clonotype. The rearrangement uses TRBV9 and TRBJ2-5; perhaps D is TRBD1 or TRBD2 (5 bases each). The CDR3 extends over 16 amino acids. Germline values: CDR1 SGDLS, CDR2 YYNGEE. V lost 0 bases, J lost 5 bases, and 17 bases lay in between. As DNA, the CDR3 is TGTGCCAGCAGCGTAGAGGGGACGGCCCTCGGGGAGACCCAGTACTTC. This encodes CASSVEGTALGETQYF.

This clonotype was seen many times. This chain uses TRBV19 with TRBJ2-2; a weak D match, TRBD2 (6 bases). This CDR3 comprises 14 residues. The V gene's germline CDR1 is LNHDA and CDR2 SQIVND (reference sequence). V gave up 6 bases and J gave up 6 bases, with 14 bases separating them. CDR3 sequence: CASSSGGLPGELFF. The CDR3 DNA reads TGTGCCAGTAGCTCCGGGGGTTTGCCCGGGGAGCTGTTTTTT.

This chain uses TRBV5-3 with TRBJ1-5; a weak D match, TRBD1 (5 bases). TRBV5-3 qualifies as an ORF whose function is uncertain. This CDR3 is built from 14 residues. V was shortened by 4 bases and J by 4 bases, with 12 bases between the two germline ends. In DNA, the CDR3 is TGTGCCAGAAGCCTGCAGGGACCTAATCAGCCCCAGCATTTT. Translating gives CARSLQGPNQPQHF.

This clonotype was seen many times. This rearrangement joins TRBV7-9 to TRBJ2-5; D is possibly TRBD1 or TRBD2 (5 bases each). From germline, CDR1 is SEHNR and CDR2 FQNEAQ (reference sequence). This CDR3 is 14 amino acids long. Between the trimmed V and J ends, which lost 1 base and 0 bases, there was a span of 6 bases. In DNA, the CDR3 is TGTGCCAGCAGCTTAGTGGGGGACCAAGAGACCCAGTACTTC. This codes for CASSLVGDQETQYF.

The chain employs TRBV7-2 and TRBJ2-5; D unresolved. Trimming removed 8 bases from V and 4 bases from J, with 11 bases in between. The germline V gene encodes CDR1 SGHTA and CDR2 FQGNSA. CDR3 size: 12 residues. As DNA, the CDR3 is TGTGCCAGCCAAGCGTTGGGAGAGACCCAGTACTTC. Amino acid sequence: CASQALGETQYF.

This clonotype was found many times. V usage is TRBV4-1 and J usage is TRBJ1-1; no firm D call. This CDR3 is built from 12 residues. Germline CDR1 and CDR2: MGHRA and YSYEKL. V was shortened by 1 base and J by 4 bases, with 4 bases between the two germline ends. The CDR3 DNA sequence: TGCGCCAGCAGCCAAGGGGTCACTGAAGCTTTCTTT. Translating gives CASSQGVTEAFF.

This clonotype has a count of ten or more. The V call is TRBV20-1, the J call TRBJ2-1; D uncertain. Per the germline V gene, CDR1 is DFQATT and CDR2 is SNEGSKA (reference sequence). V was trimmed by 4 bases and J by 0 bases, leaving 7 bases between them. The CDR3 contains 13 residues. CDR3 nucleotide sequence: TGCAGTGCTATTCCTGGCTCCTACAATGAGCAGTTCTTC. This translates into CSAIPGSYNEQFF.

This clonotype was recorded many times. Here the CDR3 DNA reads TGTGCCAGCTATACCAGGACTAGGGGGAACACCGGGGAGCTGTTTTTT. Translating it yields CASYTRTRGNTGELFF. The genes are TRBV6-1 and TRBJ2-2, with 7 bases aligning to TRBD2. There are 16 residues in the CDR3. V was clipped by 8 bases and J by 1 base; unmatched bases: 10. CDR1 MNHNS and CDR2 SASEGT come from the germline V gene.

In this sample, this clonotype turned up a few times. This chain joins TRBV27 and TRBJ2-7; 14 nucleotides agree with TRBD2. V shed 5 bases and J 4 bases; nucleotides not matched to a gene: 16. Germline CDR1 reads MNHEY; CDR2 reads SMNVEV (reference sequence). This CDR3 comprises 19 residues. The CDR3 nucleotides are TGTGCCAGCAGTACAGCATTTCCGGGACTAGCGGGGGTACATTACGAGCAGTACTTC. It specifies CASSTAFPGLAGVHYEQYF.

This clonotype has ten or more counts. This rearrangement joins TRBV6-5 to TRBJ2-3, with D perhaps given as TRBD1 or TRBD2 (6 bases each). The V end was cut by 0 bases, the J end by 5 bases, with 12 bases between. Per the germline V gene, CDR1 is MNHEY and CDR2 is SVGAGI. CDR3 length: 15 amino acids. The CDR3 loop is CASSYSGGLRDTQYF. CDR3 bases: TGTGCCAGCAGTTACTCGGGGGGCTTGAGAGATACGCAGTATTTT.

DNA of the CDR3: TGTGCCAGCAGTTTATCGTCTAGCGGGGGGTTCGGGCTCGGTGGTACGCAGTATTTT. This translates into CASSLSSSGGFGLGGTQYF. V is TRBV28 and J is TRBJ2-3; TRBD2 matches at 11 bases. This CDR3 has 19 residues. V shed 1 base, J shed 8 bases, and the junction held 17 bases outside the gene matches. Per the germline V gene, CDR1 is MDHEN and CDR2 is SYDVKM.

This clonotype occurred many times. CDR3 DNA: TGTGCCAGCAGTGAAGTGTCTAATTCACCCCTCCACTTT. Residues: CASSEVSNSPLHF. The V call is TRBV2, the J call TRBJ1-6; D unresolved. CDR3 length equals 13 residues. Germline CDR1 is SNHLY and CDR2 is FYNNEI. V shed 1 base and J shed 6 bases, with 4 bases lying between them.

This clonotype came up a few times. This rearrangement joins TRBV28 to TRBJ1-6; D unresolved. The CDR3 covers 16 residues. The germline V gene encodes CDR1 MDHEN and CDR2 SYDVKM. V lost 3 bases to trimming and J lost 0 bases, with 9 bases between them. The CDR3 DNA follows: TGTGCCAGCAGTTTTGGAGAGAGCTCCTATAATTCACCCCTCCACTTT. Translated: CASSFGESSYNSPLHF.